What follows are 26 T cell receptor beta chains derived from one specimen sequenced in a study of shared clonotypes between healthy human individuals. Sequencing used immunoSEQ multiplex PCR; TCRdb keeps in-frame clones, though not all of them. The table lists about 980,000 clones, 70% to 85% of them singletons, with over 1.3% in the top ten. Sequencing was done on a sample of memory CD4+ T cells sorted from blood. Described subset: CD45RA-negative fraction. The receptors were sampled from a man between 18 and 35 years old in good health.

The chain has TRBV28 and TRBJ1-2; D not certain. The CDR3 has 12 residues. The V and J ends lost 10 bases and 6 bases respectively, with 15 bases between them. Germline lookup yields CDR1 MDHEN and CDR2 SYDVKM. This chain's CDR3 is CATVEASNGYTF. For the CDR3, the DNA is TGTGCCACCGTGGAGGCTTCCAATGGCTACACCTTC.

The V and J genes are TRBV5-1 and TRBJ1-2; the D gene is possibly TRBD1 (6 bases). The CDR3 spans 13 residues. Looked up from germline, CDR1 is SGHRS and CDR2 is YFSETQ. The V end was cut by 4 bases, the J end by 4 bases, with 11 bases between. CDR3 in DNA: TGCGCCAGCAGCCCGGACAGCGTCTATGGCTACACCTTC. Translation gives CASSPDSVYGYTF.

This clone was observed a few times. The chain has TRBV5-1 and TRBJ1-6; 9 bases fit TRBD1. Germline trimming cut 0 bases from V and 2 bases from J; bases unmatched to any gene: 0. The germline V gene has CDR1 SGHRS and CDR2 YFSETQ. This CDR3 is 16 amino acids long. The CDR3 region has the DNA TGCGCCAGCAGCTTGGGGACAGGGGCCTATAATTCACCCCTCCACTTT. Protein product: CASSLGTGAYNSPLHF.

This clone was observed a few times. CDR3 amino acids: CASSESRVWEQYF. Written as DNA, the CDR3 is TGTGCCAGCAGTGAATCTAGGGTTTGGGAGCAGTACTTC. The chain carries TRBV6-1 and TRBJ2-7, with unresolved D. Germline CDR1 MNHNS, CDR2 SASEGT. Trimming stripped 2 bases from V and 7 bases from J, with 12 bases between. This CDR3 has 13 residues.

This clone has just one count. The gene calls are TRBV4-3 and TRBJ2-2; D not certain. CDR1 is LGHNA and CDR2 is YSLEER in the germline V gene. Trimming shortened V by 1 base and J by 5 bases, and 8 bases separated the two germline ends. The CDR3 consists of 14 residues. The CDR3 DNA reads TGCGCCAGCAGCCAAGTTTTAAGAACCGGGGAGCTGTTTTTT. It is translated as CASSQVLRTGELFF.

V gene TRBV30 combines with J gene TRBJ1-4; no definite D call. CDR1 and CDR2 (germline): GTSNPN, SVGIG (reference sequence). This CDR3 has 12 residues. V lost 2 bases, J lost 4 bases, and 5 bases lay in between. Here the CDR3 DNA reads TGTGCCTGGAGTCCGCATAATGAAAAACTGTTTTTT. Translating gives CAWSPHNEKLFF.

Turning to this clone: A much larger clone lies one base from this, so it may be a read error. The chain carries TRBV6-5 and TRBJ1-1; D not resolved. CDR1 MNHEY and CDR2 SVGAGI come from the germline V gene. The CDR3 spans 12 residues. V lost 8 bases and J lost 0, with 7 bases in between. CDR3: CASGSVNTEAFF. The CDR3 DNA is TGTGCCAGCGGGTCAGTGAACACTGAAGCTTTCTTT.

The CDR3 nucleotides are TGCGCCAGCAGCTTTGGGGGGAACACAGATACGCAGTATTTT. Translating gives CASSFGGNTDTQYF. V and J are TRBV5-1 and TRBJ2-3; a possible D gene is TRBD2 (6 bases). Deletions cut 2 bases from V and 2 bases from J, with 9 bases between. Germline V lookup: CDR1 SGHRS, CDR2 YFSETQ. This CDR3 is 14 amino acids long.

This chain connects TRBV29-1 to TRBJ2-7, with 10 bases that match TRBD2. The CDR3 is 14 residues long. In germline, CDR1 is SQVTM, CDR2 ANQGSEA. The junction had 3 bases not matched to a gene; V was cut back by 4 bases and J by 0 bases. CDR3 sequence (DNA): TGCAGCGTTGTATCTAGCGGGAGCTCCTACGAGCAGTACTTC. Its protein product is CSVVSSGSSYEQYF.

This chain connects TRBV30 to TRBJ2-2; D gene unclear. Germline CDR1 is GTSNPN and CDR2 is SVGIG (reference sequence). The length of the CDR3 is 13 residues. V lost 1 base and J lost 6, with 9 bases in between. The CDR3 nucleotides read TGTGCCTGGAGTGGCCTCTTATCCGGGGAGCTGTTTTTT. It encodes CAWSGLLSGELFF.

V is TRBV27 and J is TRBJ2-5; 7 bases are a match to TRBD1. Germline CDR1 and CDR2: MNHEY and SMNVEV (reference sequence). The CDR3 length is 13 residues. J was trimmed by 3 bases and V by 5 bases; bases with no gene match: 3. The CDR3 is CASSPGTEETQYF. The CDR3 coding sequence is TGTGCCAGCAGTCCAGGGACAGAAGAGACCCAGTACTTC.

Points on this clone: The CDR3 does not close with the conserved phenylalanine or tryptophan, likely indicating a read error. The DNA is left out, because the CDR3 cannot be placed on it with certainty; the CDR3 is given as TCRdb lists it. The chain employs TRBV9 and TRBJ2-7. The CDR3 length is 8 residues, termini included. The germline CDR1 and CDR2 sequences are SGDLS and YYNGEE. This chain's CDR3 is CASSPKVL.

This clone came up a few times. The chain couples TRBV9 to TRBJ1-2, with 9 bases lining up with TRBD1. J gave up 5 bases and V 6 bases, and 11 bases lay outside the gene matches. Germline V CDR1 and CDR2: SGDLS, YYNGEE. This CDR3 region has 15 residues. The CDR3 region has the DNA TGTGCCAGCACCGCGACAGGGGGTCCCCTTTATGGCTACACCTTC. This codes for CASTATGGPLYGYTF. Complete variable domain (other parts from reference TRBV9 and TRBJ1-2): DSGVTQTPKHLITATGQRVTLRCSPRSGDLSVYWYQQSLDQGLQFLIQYYNGEERAKGNILERFSAQQFPDLHSELNLSSLELGDSALYFCASTATGGPLYGYTFGSGTRLTVV.

The gene calls are TRBV5-1 and TRBJ1-2, with D possibly TRBD1 on 5 matching bases. Germline CDR1 is SGHRS and CDR2 is YFSETQ. The CDR3 totals 14 residues. V was clipped by 5 bases and J by 7 bases, with 18 bases between them. CDR3 DNA sequence: TGCGCCAGCAGGCCAGACAGCGGCGGGAGTGGCTACACCTTC. Translated: CASRPDSGGSGYTF.

This chain links TRBV9 with TRBJ2-7; 10 nucleotides match TRBD1. The CDR3 runs 16 residues. CDR1 is SGDLS, CDR2 YYNGEE, per germline. V dropped 5 bases and J dropped 4; count of bases not matched to a gene: 12. The CDR3 reads CASSRTVTGGGYEQYF. In DNA form, the CDR3 reads TGTGCCAGCAGTCGTACCGTGACAGGGGGCGGTTACGAGCAGTACTTC.

The CDR3 nucleotides read TGTGCCAGCTCACAACCACCGGGACAGCGAGAGCAGTACTTC. Its protein product is CASSQPPGQREQYF. This chain uses TRBV18 with TRBJ2-7, with 7 bases lining up with TRBD1. V was pared by 4 bases and J by 7 bases, with 10 bases of the junction left unmatched. This CDR3 comprises 14 residues. Germline CDR1 KGHSH, CDR2 LQKENI.

The chain is built from TRBV6-1 and TRBJ1-1, with D tentatively TRBD1 (6 bases). Per the germline V gene, CDR1 is MNHNS and CDR2 is SASEGT. The V end lost 2 bases, the J end lost 1 base, and 11 bases lay between the germline ends. CDR3 length equals 15 residues. The CDR3 here is CASSEPGHSNTEAFF. DNA of the CDR3: TGTGCCAGCAGTGAACCGGGACATTCGAACACTGAAGCTTTCTTT.

This clone occurred many times. This chain uses TRBV7-2 with TRBJ1-1; no clear D gene. Germline V lookup: CDR1 SGHTA, CDR2 FQGNSA. This CDR3 spans 13 amino acids. Between the trimmed V and J ends, which lost 6 bases and 1 base, there was a span of 9 bases. The DNA for the CDR3 is TGTGCCAGCAGTAGGGTGAGGAACACTGAAGCTTTCTTT. It specifies CASSRVRNTEAFF.

This clone has at least ten counts. This chain joins TRBV19 and TRBJ1-1, with D perhaps matching TRBD1 (5 bases). CDR1 LNHDA and CDR2 SQIVND come from the germline V gene (reference sequence). V was clipped by 10 bases and J by 3 bases, with 12 bases between them. This CDR3 is 12 amino acids long. This CDR3 is CATTDRYTEAFF. The DNA for the CDR3 is TGTGCCACCACTGACAGATACACTGAAGCTTTCTTT.

The table lists this clone with a few counts. The chain is built from TRBV5-1 and TRBJ2-3, with 7 bases lining up with TRBD1. The CDR3 runs to 15 residues. Per germline, CDR1 SGHRS and CDR2 YFSETQ. V trimming: 1 base; J trimming: 5 bases; junction bases outside the gene matches: 7. The CDR3 DNA reads as TGCGCCAGCAGCTTGATTAGGGGGCAAGGAGATACGCAGTATTTT. Protein sequence: CASSLIRGQGDTQYF.

This rearrangement joins TRBV4-1 to TRBJ2-4, with a weak D call TRBD1 (6 bases). The CDR3 is made up of 15 amino acids. CDR1 MGHRA and CDR2 YSYEKL come from the germline V gene. Trimming removed 1 base at V and 1 base at J, with 8 bases between. The CDR3 DNA reads TGCGCCAGCAGCCAAGTCACAGGGGCCAAAAACATTCAGTACTTC. This gives the protein CASSQVTGAKNIQYF.

CDR3 sequence (DNA): TGTGCCAGCATTATGAACCTAGCGGGAGGGTACAATGAGCAGTTCTTC. Translated, it gives CASIMNLAGGYNEQFF. V gene TRBV7-9 combines with J gene TRBJ2-1, with TRBD2 identical over 12 bases. This CDR3 is 16 amino acids long. Germline CDR1 is SEHNR and CDR2 is FQNEAQ (reference sequence). Trimming cost V 7 bases and J 4 bases; bases outside gene matches: 8.

The chain links TRBV5-1 to TRBJ2-5, with TRBD1 matching over 9 bases. Germline V gene data show CDR1 as SGHRS and CDR2 as YFSETQ. This CDR3 spans 15 amino acids. The junction had 7 bases not matched to a gene; V was cut back by 2 bases and J by 5 bases. CDR3 coding DNA: TGCGCCAGCAGCTTAAGAACAGGGGGCGCTGAGACCCAGTACTTC. Its translation: CASSLRTGGAETQYF.

The chain is built from TRBV29-1 and TRBJ1-2, with D possibly matching TRBD1 (6 bases). The germline V gene has CDR1 SQVTM and CDR2 ANQGSEA. Deletions cut 5 bases from V and 4 bases from J, with 14 bases between. The length of the CDR3 is 13 residues. The CDR3 nucleotides are TGCAGCGTTCCCGGGCAGGGGAGCTATGGCTACACCTTC. Protein: CSVPGQGSYGYTF.

There are a few counts of this clone. V and J are TRBV2 and TRBJ1-1, with 9 positions matching TRBD1. With 5 bases clipped from V and 10 bases from J, the junction kept 2 bases outside the gene matches. The CDR3 has 11 residues. From germline, CDR1 is SNHLY and CDR2 FYNNEI. The CDR3 reads CASSWDRVAFF. The CDR3 DNA reads TGTGCCAGCAGTTGGGACAGGGTAGCTTTCTTT.

V and J are TRBV28 and TRBJ1-2; TRBD1 matches 7 bases. The CDR3 has 13 residues. The germline V gene encodes CDR1 MDHEN and CDR2 SYDVKM. The ends lost 6 bases at V and 4 bases at J; junction bases unmatched: 5. CDR3 DNA: TGTGCCAGCAGAGACGGGACAGCCTATGGCTACACCTTC. Encoded protein: CASRDGTAYGYTF.